This T cell receptor beta chain was sequenced for a study of blood T cells in healthy people across ages. Per sample, extraction of total RNA gave at least 5.5 micrograms in every case. A note on this clonotype: What it binds is not known.

Trimming cost V 0 bases and J 2 bases, with 17 bases left between them. CDR1 and CDR2 (germline): DFQATT, SNEGSKA (reference sequence). CDR3 length: 17 residues. Study observations and caveats: Researchers report that TCR beta diversity correlated strongly with naive T cell percentage. No conclusive comparison of naive versus antigen-experienced cells was possible with unsorted PBMCs.

Through a sample-barcoded 5' primer and a J-beta primer mix, a second PCR was run for roughly 6 to 11 cycles. TCRdb recomputed calls from the 5' RACE reads with MiXCR, one row per CDR3 protein. The sample lists hundreds of thousands of distinct CDR3 sequences; about a fifth were seen once. The sample comprised blood. The rearrangement uses TRBV20-1 and TRBJ2-1; no clear D. The TCR was taken from a man aged 65 to 85 in good health. CDR3 sequence: CSARDPTGPRAYNEQFF. The CDR3 DNA sequence: TGCAGTGCTAGAGATCCGACCGGCCCCCGAGCCTACAATGAGCAGTTCTTC.